The 11 T cell receptor beta chains presented below share a single source sample, sequenced in a study of breast tumors, draining lymph nodes, adjacent tissues. Breast cancer patients provided tissue from their axillary draining lymph nodes. One entry per CDR3 protein, called by TCRdb with MiXCR from the multiplex PCR reads. The data show around 230,000 distinct CDR3 sequences, about 32% seen once. What was sequenced was axillary lymph node tissue. The receptors were gathered from a female donor with breast cancer. Some clones in this sample may be carry-over from other donors' samples.

The rearrangement uses TRBV9 and TRBJ1-2; weak D call: TRBD1 (5 bases). Trimming removed 4 bases at V and 7 bases at J, with 17 bases between. Germline values: CDR1 SGDLS, CDR2 YYNGEE. The CDR3 contains 14 residues. The CDR3 sequence is CASSFRDPRTGYTF. CDR3 bases: TGTGCCAGCAGCTTCCGGGACCCGAGAACTGGCTACACCTTC.

This clonotype occurred a few times. The chain is built from TRBV18 and TRBJ1-1; D might be TRBD1 (6 bases). Trimming cost V 2 bases and J 11 bases, with 18 bases left between them. Per the germline V gene, CDR1 is KGHSH and CDR2 is LQKENI. The CDR3 runs 14 residues. The chain's CDR3 is CASSPRGSNGVAFF. For the CDR3, the DNA is TGTGCCAGCTCACCAAGGGGGTCGAACGGTGTGGCTTTCTTT.

This clonotype was counted between two and nine times. The chain carries TRBV27 and TRBJ2-7, with D maybe TRBD1 (6 bases). CDR1 is MNHEY, CDR2 SMNVEV, per germline (reference sequence). The CDR3 is 14 residues long. Trimming removed 6 bases from V and 6 bases from J, with 18 bases in between. The CDR3 is CASSSDRRGIEQYF. The CDR3 nucleotides are TGTGCCAGCAGCAGTGACAGGAGAGGGATCGAGCAGTACTTC.

This clonotype was picked up many times. The chain employs TRBV20-1 and TRBJ1-5, with 8 positions matching TRBD1. CDR1 DFQATT and CDR2 SNEGSKA come from the germline V gene (reference sequence). Trimming at V came to 0 bases and at J to 4 bases, leaving 8 bases not matched to a gene. This CDR3 region has 16 residues. The CDR3 here is CSARDPTGERNQPQHF. CDR3 in DNA: TGCAGTGCTAGAGACCCGACAGGGGAACGTAATCAGCCCCAGCATTTT.

In its sample, this clonotype was seen many times. V gene TRBV7-2 combines with J gene TRBJ2-1, with D perhaps assigned TRBD1 or TRBD2 (10 bases each). The CDR3 consists of 22 residues. V was clipped by 5 bases and J by 8 bases, with 40 bases between them. In germline, CDR1 is SGHTA, CDR2 FQGNSA. CDR3 loop: CASSRPDRGRRTSGSEGHEQFF. The DNA of the CDR3 is TGTGCCAGCAGCCGCCCAGACAGGGGGCGGAGGACTAGCGGCTCCGAGGGACATGAGCAGTTCTTC.

Many counts were recorded for this clonotype. This chain connects TRBV5-1 to TRBJ2-7; 8 bases align to TRBD2. Unmatched junction bases numbered 1, after V lost 2 bases and J lost 6 bases. From germline, CDR1 is SGHRS and CDR2 YFSETQ. The CDR3 contains 12 residues. The CDR3 spells CASSFSGSEQYF. The CDR3 DNA is TGCGCCAGCAGCTTCAGCGGGAGCGAGCAGTACTTC.

This clonotype was picked up many times. The CDR3 spells CASSPSRDSYEQYF. The CDR3 coding sequence is TGTGCCAGCTCACCAAGCCGGGACAGCTACGAGCAGTACTTC. The chain uses TRBV18 and TRBJ2-7, with TRBD1 identical over 7 bases. V gave up 2 bases and J gave up 3 bases; unmatched junction bases: 4. The CDR3 contains 14 residues. Germline V CDR1 and CDR2: KGHSH, LQKENI.

Only one count was recorded for this clonotype. The chain is built from TRBV10-3 and TRBJ2-1, with TRBD2 as a possible D gene (5 bases). V was pared by 4 bases and J by 9 bases, with 13 bases between. CDR1 and CDR2 (germline): ENHRY, SYGVKD. This CDR3 has 13 amino acids. The CDR3 DNA is TGTGCCATCAGTGCGGAAGGAGGAGGTGAGCAGTTCTTC. Translation gives CAISAEGGGEQFF.

Many counts were recorded for this clonotype. The chain couples TRBV7-9 to TRBJ2-5; no clear D gene. Per germline, CDR1 SEHNR and CDR2 FQNEAQ (reference sequence). V lost 3 bases and J 5 bases, leaving 10 bases between the germline ends. The CDR3 extends over 13 amino acids. CDR3 sequence reads: CASSFPPGETQYF. For the CDR3, the DNA is TGTGCCAGCAGCTTTCCCCCCGGGGAGACCCAGTACTTC.

This clonotype was found many times. V is TRBV20-1 and J is TRBJ2-1, with 14 bases identical to TRBD2. The CDR3 loop spans 16 amino acids. With V trimmed by 4 bases and J by 5 bases, 7 bases remained unmatched. Germline V lookup: CDR1 DFQATT, CDR2 SNEGSKA (reference sequence). This chain's CDR3 is CSATGLAGVRDNEQFF. The CDR3 DNA follows: TGCAGTGCTACGGGACTAGCGGGAGTCAGGGACAATGAGCAGTTCTTC.

This clonotype was seen a handful of times. This may be a read error, as it is one base from a much larger clone. The CDR3 DNA reads TGTGCCAGCAGTTTTCAGGGGAGGACTAGCGGGAATGAGCAGTTCTTC. As protein: CASSFQGRTSGNEQFF. The V gene is TRBV13, the J gene TRBJ2-1; the match to TRBD2 covers 11 bases. The V and J ends lost 6 bases and 7 bases, in that order; junction bases with no gene match: 11. Germline CDR1 PRHDT, CDR2 FYEKMQ (reference sequence). The CDR3 length is 16 residues.